This T cell receptor (beta chain) was found in a study of blood T cell repertoires in COVID-19. Study-wide background: Sites in the United States, Italy and Spain provided acute and convalescent COVID-19 samples.

How the authors handled the data: Amplified reference gene primers provided the basis for estimating nucleated cell counts. Profiling relied on immunoSEQ multiplex PCR, and the TCRdb table lists in-frame clones only, not all of them. Clonal size and the V and J genes are those of that table, whereas D and trimming came from the DNA. The table includes 60,000 to 75,000 clones, roughly 76% detected once. There are 13 residues in the CDR3. Germline loops: CDR1 SGHTA, CDR2 FQGTGA. V was shortened by 3 bases and J by 4 bases, with 8 bases between the two germline ends. The chain has TRBV7-3 and TRBJ2-3; D not resolved. Sequencing was done on a sample of peripheral blood. The receptor was derived from a woman older than 75 with acute or convalescent COVID-19. The CDR3 region is CASSFSGPDTQYF. The CDR3 DNA reads as TGTGCCAGCAGCTTCAGTGGGCCAGATACGCAGTATTTT.